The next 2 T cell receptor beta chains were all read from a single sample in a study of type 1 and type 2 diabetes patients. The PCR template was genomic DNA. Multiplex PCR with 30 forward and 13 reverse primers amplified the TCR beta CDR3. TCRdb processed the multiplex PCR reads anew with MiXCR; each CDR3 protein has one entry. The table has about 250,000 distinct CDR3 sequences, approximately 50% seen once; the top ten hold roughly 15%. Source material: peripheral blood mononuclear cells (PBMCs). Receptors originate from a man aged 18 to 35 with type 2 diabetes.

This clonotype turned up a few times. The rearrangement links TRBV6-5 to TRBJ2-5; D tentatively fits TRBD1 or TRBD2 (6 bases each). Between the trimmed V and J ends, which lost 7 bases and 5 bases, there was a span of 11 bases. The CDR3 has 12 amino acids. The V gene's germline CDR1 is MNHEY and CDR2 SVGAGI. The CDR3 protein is CASNGGYETQYF. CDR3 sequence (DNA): TGTGCCAGCAACGGGGGCTACGAGACCCAGTACTTC.

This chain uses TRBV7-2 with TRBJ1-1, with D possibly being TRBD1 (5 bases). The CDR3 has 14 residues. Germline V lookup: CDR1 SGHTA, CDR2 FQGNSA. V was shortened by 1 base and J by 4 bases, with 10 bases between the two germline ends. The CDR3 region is CASSLVTASTEAFF. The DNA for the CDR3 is TGTGCCAGCAGCTTAGTGACAGCTTCCACTGAAGCTTTCTTT.